The present entry profiles one T cell receptor (beta chain) with its context. The data belong to a study of blood T cell repertoires in COVID-19. Study-level information: In each case, the material was cDNA or gDNA derived from T cells, B-cell-depleted T cells, or PBMCs.

V lost 5 bases, J lost 2 bases, and 5 bases stayed unmatched. The CDR3 has 14 amino acids. Germline V CDR1 and CDR2: WNHNN, SYGVQD (reference sequence). Authors' methods: From reference gene primer amplification, estimates of nucleated cell counts were derived. The data were produced by immunoSEQ multiplex PCR, yet TCRdb's version contains in-frame clones alone and is incomplete. D and trimming were read from the DNA, whereas the V and J calls and clone size are those reported in that table. The sample lists roughly 260,000 clones, around nine tenths occurring once. Source material: peripheral blood. This clonotype was obtained from a middle-aged man who had recovered from COVID-19. The rearrangement joins TRBV10-1 to TRBJ2-5, with 7 nucleotides matching TRBD2. The CDR3 DNA sequence: TGCGCCAGCAGTAGAAGCGGGGCTCAAGAGACCCAGTACTTC. Translated, it gives CASSRSGAQETQYF.